A selection of T cell receptor beta chains follows, all from one sample in a study of blood T cell repertoires in COVID-19. TCRdb keeps only in-frame clones here, not all; method: immunoSEQ multiplex PCR. The sample has fewer than 200,000 clones, about 85% seen once; the top ten hold about 22%. Sequencing was carried out using PBMCs or T cells enriched from blood (not recorded which). All receptors derive from a middle-aged woman in a cohort exposed to, infected with or recovered from COVID-19 (not recorded which). The conserved cysteine and the conserved F or W are not part of the CDR3 here. The order of the fields is CDR3 length, clone size, J gene, V gene, CDR3 protein. Not all rows give a size; the values are once, few, many and, for expanded clones, a class.

>14|NA|TRBJ2-1|TRBV7-9
ASSPSSGYRNNEQF
>12|NA|TRBJ2-3|TRBV6-2/TRBV6-3
ASSFGTRPDTQY
>14|NA|TRBJ1-2|TRBV11-2
ASSLDTPGINYGYT
>14|few|TRBJ2-7|TRBV4-2
ASSQVLGLGTGEQY
>14|once|TRBJ1-2|TRBV5-6
ASSFGAGGSLYGYT
>10|NA|TRBJ2-5|TRBV6-6
ASRNTKETQY
>10|NA|TRBJ1-1|TRBV6-2/TRBV6-3
ASSYGAAEAF
>13|NA|TRBJ2-1|TRBV4-1
ASSQSRDSYNEQF
>12|NA|TRBJ1-5|TRBV13
ASSSGRDNQPQH
>13|NA|TRBJ2-1|TRBV12-5
ASGSTTGLLNEQF
>17|NA|TRBJ2-5|TRBV5-8
ASSTGSGLAGGMAETQY
>13|NA|TRBJ2-7|TRBV19
ASSIVGDRRHEQY
>13|NA|TRBJ1-2|TRBV5-6
ASSYGQGTPLGYT
>10|NA|TRBJ2-7|TRBV20-1
SASLGSYEQY
>11|NA|TRBJ1-2|TRBV12-3/TRBV12-4
AILEGGARGYT
>13|NA|TRBJ2-3|TRBV11-3
ASSPREGATDTQY
>14|NA|TRBJ1-2|TRBV11-2
ASSYHLGTDNYGYT
>14|NA|TRBJ2-5|TRBV5-8
ASSLGVAVARETQY
>9|NA|TRBJ2-7|TRBV12-3/TRBV12-4
ASSSSLEQY
>11|NA|TRBJ1-1|TRBV19
ASTPGSVAEAF
>13|NA|TRBJ1-5|TRBV27
ASRIGTGTNQPQH
>13|NA|TRBJ1-3|TRBV7-9
ASSFRGKSGNTIY
>14|NA|TRBJ1-1|TRBV5-1
ASSQGTGATLLGAF
>16|NA|TRBJ1-1|TRBV7-2
ASSLTPADRRGHTEAF
>12|NA|TRBJ2-2|TRBV19
ASSWGLAPGELF
>14|NA|TRBJ1-1|TRBV18
ASSPWAGQGKTEAF
>10|NA|TRBJ2-7|TRBV6-2/TRBV6-3
ASSSGLSEQY
>10|NA|TRBJ2-1|TRBV9
ASSVGTGEQF
>11|NA|TRBJ1-1|TRBV7-9
ASSLRPGIEAF
>12|NA|TRBJ1-3|TRBV9
ASSGTVSGNTIY
>11|NA|TRBJ1-1|TRBV12-3/TRBV12-4
ASSLAGNTEAF
>13|NA|TRBJ1-1|TRBV19
ASSKGQGRYTEAF
>16|NA|TRBJ2-3|TRBV11-3
ASSPRRAGGPNRDTQY
>12|NA|TRBJ2-1|TRBV5-1
ASSDGGGVDEQF
>12|NA|TRBJ2-5|TRBV15
ATSRAGGVQTQY
>13|NA|TRBJ1-2|TRBV14
ASSPRQGNMIGYT
>11|NA|TRBJ2-5|TRBV11-1
ASRRTVQETQY
>12|once|TRBJ1-1|TRBV6-5
ASSYSTGTVEAF
>13|NA|TRBJ2-2|TRBV11-3
ASSGTGQSTGELF
>16|NA|TRBJ2-1|TRBV24-1
ATSDTDRGHFQNNEQF